The present TCR beta chain was sequenced within a study of vaccination and CD4 T cells after COVID-19. Study at large: Six males and four females, two Hispanic, made up the convalescents. Typically, post-vaccine samples were obtained a median about 70 days after dose two, within a range of 14 to 241.

The V end was cut by 6 bases, the J end by 0 bases, with 8 bases between. Looked up from germline, CDR1 is DFQATT and CDR2 is SNEGSKA (reference sequence). The CDR3 totals 12 residues. The sample holds a few counts of this clonotype. The target antigen is unknown. Treatment reported: roughly ten-day PBMC culture with coronavirus spike peptide pools or control peptides (ViraFEST assay). Antigen-specific T cells were expanded with peptide pools by ViraFEST, and TCRs were then sequenced. The study sequenced cultured CD4+ T cell DNA using the Oncomine TCR Beta short-read assay. TCRdb processed the PCR reads anew with MiXCR; each CDR3 protein has one entry. The table has some 3,900 distinct CDR3 sequences, about 45% seen once.

The V and J genes are TRBV20-1 and TRBJ1-1, with D unclear. Sequenced sample: CD4+ T cells from blood, cultured in vitro. This clonotype was sampled from a human donor who had recovered from COVID-19. The CDR3 coding sequence is TGCAGTGCCTACGAGCTGAACACTGAAGCTTTCTTT. Protein sequence: CSAYELNTEAFF.